This TCR beta chain was profiled in a study of blood T cell repertoires in COVID-19. At the level of the study: COVID-19 samples from acute and convalescent phases originated in the United States, Italy and Spain. The analysed material was cDNA or gDNA that came from T cells, B-cell-depleted T cells, or PBMCs.

Per the original data handling: It was from reference gene primer amplification that nucleated cell counts were estimated. Measured with immunoSEQ multiplex PCR; TCRdb has only the in-frame clones, and not every one. Clone size and V and J calls were adopted from that table, with D and trimming inferred from the DNA. In the table there are 200,000 to 250,000 clones, almost 85% of which are singletons. Those enrolled in Seattle joined during active infection and were followed longitudinally afterward. This CDR3 has 14 amino acids. V lost 5 bases to trimming and J lost 2 bases, with 12 bases between them. The germline V gene encodes CDR1 SNHLY and CDR2 FYNNEI.

Sample: peripheral blood. This receptor was taken from a man in his fifties or sixties with COVID-19, enrolled during active disease. The J gene is TRBJ1-2, the V gene TRBV2, with D unresolved. CDR3 DNA sequence: TGTGCCAGCAGTAACCGTCGCGGGAACTATGGCTACACCTTC. Translated: CASSNRRGNYGYTF.